This T cell receptor (beta chain) was sequenced in a study of blood T cell repertoires in COVID-19. Germline V lookup: CDR1 KGHSH, CDR2 LQKENI. The V end lost 2 bases, the J end lost 2 bases, and 6 bases lay between the germline ends. This CDR3 region has 13 residues. Measured with immunoSEQ multiplex PCR; TCRdb has only the in-frame clones, and not every one. Of around 94,000 clones listed, roughly 86% were seen once; the top ten hold under 3%. The sequenced sample consisted of peripheral blood. The chain has TRBV18 and TRBJ1-2; D gene uncertain. The sequence derives from a middle-aged man with active or convalescent COVID-19. The CDR3 region is CASSPNNNYGYTF. In nucleotides, the CDR3 is TGTGCCAGCTCACCAAACAACAACTATGGCTACACCTTC.